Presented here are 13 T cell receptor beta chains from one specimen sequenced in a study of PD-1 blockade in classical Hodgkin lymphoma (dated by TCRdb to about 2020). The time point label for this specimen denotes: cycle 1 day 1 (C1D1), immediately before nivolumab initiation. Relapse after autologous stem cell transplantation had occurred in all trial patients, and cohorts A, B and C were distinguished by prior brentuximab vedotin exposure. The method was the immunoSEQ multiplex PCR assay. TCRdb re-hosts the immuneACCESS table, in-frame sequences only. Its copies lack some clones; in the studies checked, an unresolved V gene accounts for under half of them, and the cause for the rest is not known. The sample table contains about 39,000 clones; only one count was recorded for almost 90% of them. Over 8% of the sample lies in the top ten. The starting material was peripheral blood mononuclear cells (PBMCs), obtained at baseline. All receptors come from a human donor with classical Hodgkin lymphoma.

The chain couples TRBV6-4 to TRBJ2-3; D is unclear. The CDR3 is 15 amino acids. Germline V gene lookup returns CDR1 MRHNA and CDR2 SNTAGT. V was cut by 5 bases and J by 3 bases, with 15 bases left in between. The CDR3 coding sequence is TGTGCCAGCAGTATGATGTTCAGTAAGACAGATACGCAGTATTTT. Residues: CASSMMFSKTDTQYF.

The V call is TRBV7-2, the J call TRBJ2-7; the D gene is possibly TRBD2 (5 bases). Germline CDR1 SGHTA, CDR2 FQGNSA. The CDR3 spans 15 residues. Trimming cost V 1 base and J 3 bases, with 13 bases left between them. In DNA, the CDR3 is TGTGCCAGCAGCTTAGGTCAAGCGGCGAGCTACGAGCAGTACTTC. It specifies CASSLGQAASYEQYF.

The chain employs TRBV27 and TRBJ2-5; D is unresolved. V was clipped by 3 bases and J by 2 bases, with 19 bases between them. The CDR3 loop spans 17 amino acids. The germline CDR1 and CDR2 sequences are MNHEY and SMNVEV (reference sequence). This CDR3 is CASSLSWVGPAQETQYF. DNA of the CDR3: TGTGCCAGCAGTTTGTCCTGGGTTGGACCCGCTCAAGAGACCCAGTACTTC.

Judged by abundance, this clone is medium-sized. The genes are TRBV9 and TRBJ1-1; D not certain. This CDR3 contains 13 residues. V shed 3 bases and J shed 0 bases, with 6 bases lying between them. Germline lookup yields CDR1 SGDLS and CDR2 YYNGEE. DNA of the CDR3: TGTGCCAGCAGCGACGGCATGAACACTGAAGCTTTCTTT. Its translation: CASSDGMNTEAFF. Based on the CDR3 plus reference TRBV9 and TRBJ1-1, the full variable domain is DSGVTQTPKHLITATGQRVTLRCSPRSGDLSVYWYQQSLDQGLQFLIQYYNGEERAKGNILERFSAQQFPDLHSELNLSSLELGDSALYFCASSDGMNTEAFFGQGTRLTVV.

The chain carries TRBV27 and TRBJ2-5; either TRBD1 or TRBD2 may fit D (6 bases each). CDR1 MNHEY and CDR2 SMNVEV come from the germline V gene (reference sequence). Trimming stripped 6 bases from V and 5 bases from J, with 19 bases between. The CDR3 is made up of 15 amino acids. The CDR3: CASRIIGGGEETQYF. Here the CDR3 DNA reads TGTGCCAGCAGGATTATCGGAGGGGGAGAGGAGACCCAGTACTTC.

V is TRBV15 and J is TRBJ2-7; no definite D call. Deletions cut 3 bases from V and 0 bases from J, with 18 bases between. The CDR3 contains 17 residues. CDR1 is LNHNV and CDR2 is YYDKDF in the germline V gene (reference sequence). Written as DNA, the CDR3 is TGTGCCACCAGCAGCTTCGGTAAGGGCGCTATCTCCTACGAGCAGTACTTC. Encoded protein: CATSSFGKGAISYEQYF. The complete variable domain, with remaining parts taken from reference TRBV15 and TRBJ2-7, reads DAMVIQNPRYQVTQFGKPVTLSCSQTLNHNVMYWYQQKSSQAPKLLFHYYDKDFNNEADTPDNFQSRRPNTSFCFLDIRSPGLGDTAMYLCATSSFGKGAISYEQYFGPGTRLTVT.

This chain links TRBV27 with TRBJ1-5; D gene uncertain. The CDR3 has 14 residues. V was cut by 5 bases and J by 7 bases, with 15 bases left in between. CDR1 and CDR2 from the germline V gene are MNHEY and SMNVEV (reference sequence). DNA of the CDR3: TGTGCCAGCAGTCCTCACCGGGTGCGACAGCCCCAGCATTTT. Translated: CASSPHRVRQPQHF.

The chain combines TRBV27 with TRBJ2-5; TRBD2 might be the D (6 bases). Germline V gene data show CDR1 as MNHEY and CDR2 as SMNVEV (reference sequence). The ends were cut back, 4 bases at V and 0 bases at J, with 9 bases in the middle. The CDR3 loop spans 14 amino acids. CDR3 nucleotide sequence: TGTGCCAGCAGTTCCTTAGCGGACCAAGAGACCCAGTACTTC. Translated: CASSSLADQETQYF.

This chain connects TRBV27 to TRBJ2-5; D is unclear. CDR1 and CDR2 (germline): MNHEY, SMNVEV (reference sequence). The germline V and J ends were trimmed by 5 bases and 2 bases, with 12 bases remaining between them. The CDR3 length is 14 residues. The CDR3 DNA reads TGTGCCAGCAGTCAAGCCCGGTTACAAGAGACCCAGTACTTC. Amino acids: CASSQARLQETQYF.

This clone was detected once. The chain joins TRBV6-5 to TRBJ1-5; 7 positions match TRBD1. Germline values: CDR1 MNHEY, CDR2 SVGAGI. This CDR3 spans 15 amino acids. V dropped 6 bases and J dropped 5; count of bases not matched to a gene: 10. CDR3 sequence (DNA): TGTGCCAGCAGCCCCCTCCAGGGGGTTGATCAGCCCCAGCATTTT. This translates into CASSPLQGVDQPQHF.

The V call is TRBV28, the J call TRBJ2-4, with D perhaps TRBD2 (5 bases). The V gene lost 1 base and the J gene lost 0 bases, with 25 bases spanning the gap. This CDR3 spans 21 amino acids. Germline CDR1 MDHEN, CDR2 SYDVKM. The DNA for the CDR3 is TGTGCCAGCAGTTTATTCGATTTTCGGTGGAGGCCAAACCTAGCCAAAAACATTCAGTACTTC. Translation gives CASSLFDFRWRPNLAKNIQYF.

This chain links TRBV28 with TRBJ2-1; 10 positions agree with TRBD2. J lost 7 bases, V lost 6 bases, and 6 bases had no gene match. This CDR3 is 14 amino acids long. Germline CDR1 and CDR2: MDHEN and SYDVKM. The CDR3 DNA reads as TGTGCCAGCAGAAATAGCGGGGGGAAGAATGAGCAGTTCTTC. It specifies CASRNSGGKNEQFF.

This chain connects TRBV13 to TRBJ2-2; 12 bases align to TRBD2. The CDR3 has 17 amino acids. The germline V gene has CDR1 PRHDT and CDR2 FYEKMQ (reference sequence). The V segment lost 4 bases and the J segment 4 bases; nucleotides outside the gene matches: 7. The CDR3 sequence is CASSSKTSGGATGELFF. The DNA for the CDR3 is TGTGCCAGCAGCTCAAAGACTAGCGGGGGAGCCACCGGGGAGCTGTTTTTT.